Described below is a single TCR beta chain sequence and its context. This entry is derived from a study of shared T cell receptors in the human thymus. The table came from immunoSEQ multiplex PCR; TCRdb's copy has only in-frame clones and leaves some out. The table records 630,000 or so clones, around 87% of them present only once. V gave up 6 bases and J gave up 3 bases; unmatched junction bases: 2. The CDR3 spans 13 residues. Germline assignment: CDR1 WNHNN and CDR2 SYGVQD (reference sequence). The data were also submitted as part of a second study, on human thymus T cells.

The receptor's source is a boy younger than two with a congenital heart defect. The specimen was thymocytes. This rearrangement joins TRBV10-1 to TRBJ2-5; TRBD2 matches 9 bases. The CDR3 spells CASRLAGEETQYF. The CDR3 DNA reads TGCGCCAGCAGATTAGCGGGGGAAGAGACCCAGTACTTC.